The T cell receptor (beta chain) described here comes from a study of T cells in localized non-small cell lung cancer. The study's findings and limits: The study detected a median 57 of the top 100 tumor clones in adjacent lung.

Only in-frame clones appear in the TCRdb table, and some are missing; sequencing was by immunoSEQ multiplex PCR. The data contain about 36,000 clones, roughly 87% of them singletons. With respect to this clone: Its antigen is unidentified.

The CDR3 has 13 amino acids. The germline V gene has CDR1 SGHRS and CDR2 YFSETQ. V gave up 4 bases and J gave up 8 bases; unmatched junction bases: 6. The sample here was peripheral blood, taken before any cancer treatment. The receptor comes from a woman aged 35-75 years with stage I lung adenocarcinoma. The genes are TRBV5-1 and TRBJ1-2; 9 positions agree with TRBD1. This chain's CDR3 is CASSPQGAEGYTF. CDR3 in DNA: TGCGCCAGCAGCCCACAGGGGGCGGAAGGCTACACCTTC.